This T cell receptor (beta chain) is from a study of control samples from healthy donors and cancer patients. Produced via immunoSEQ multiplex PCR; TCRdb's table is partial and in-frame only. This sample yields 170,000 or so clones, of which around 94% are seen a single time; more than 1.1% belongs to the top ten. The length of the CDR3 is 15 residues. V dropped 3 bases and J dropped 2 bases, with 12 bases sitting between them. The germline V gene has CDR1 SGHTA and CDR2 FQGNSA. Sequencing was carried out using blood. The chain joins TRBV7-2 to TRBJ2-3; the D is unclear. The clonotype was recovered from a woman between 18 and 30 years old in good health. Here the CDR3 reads CASSFGLGHTDTQYF. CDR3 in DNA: TGTGCCAGCAGCTTTGGTTTAGGCCACACAGATACGCAGTATTTT. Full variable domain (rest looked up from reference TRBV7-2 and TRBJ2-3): GAGVSQSPSNKVTEKGKDVELRCDPISGHTALYWYRQSLGQGLEFLIYFQGNSAPDKSGLPSDRFSAERTGGSVSTLTIQRTQQEDSAVYLCASSFGLGHTDTQYFGPGTRLTVL.